These 7 T cell receptor beta chains were all obtained from the same sample, sequenced in a study of shared clonotypes between healthy human individuals. Profiling relied on immunoSEQ multiplex PCR, and the TCRdb table lists in-frame clones only, not all of them. The sample has fewer than 3 million clones, around 90% seen once; the top ten hold about 0.36%. What was sequenced was naive CD4+ T cells from PBMCs. Subset in this sample: CD45RA+ positively selected. The receptors come from a man between 18 and 29 years old in good health. Some clones in this sample may be carry-over from other donors' samples.

V is TRBV15 and J is TRBJ1-4; D is unclear. V lost 8 bases, J lost 8 bases, and 21 bases lay in between. The CDR3 covers 15 residues. Looked up from germline, CDR1 is LNHNV and CDR2 is YYDKDF (reference sequence). The CDR3 loop reads CATGMRRFDVEKLFF. In DNA form, the CDR3 reads TGTGCCACCGGAATGCGGCGGTTTGACGTCGAAAAACTGTTTTTT.

The chain couples TRBV27 to TRBJ2-7; D is possibly TRBD1 (6 bases). Germline CDR1 MNHEY, CDR2 SMNVEV (reference sequence). The V gene lost 3 bases and the J gene lost 2 bases, with 11 bases spanning the gap. The CDR3 sequence is 14 residues long. The CDR3 protein is CASSLVQGPYEQYF. In DNA form, the CDR3 reads TGTGCCAGCAGTTTGGTACAGGGTCCCTACGAGCAGTACTTC.

The chain carries TRBV29-1 and TRBJ1-4; D not resolved. The CDR3 is made up of 13 amino acids. Trimming took off 7 bases at V and 7 bases at J, with 16 bases between the two ends. Germline CDR1 is SQVTM and CDR2 is ANQGSEA. The CDR3, as DNA: TGCAGCGCCGTGCGCGTTTCAGGTGAAAAACTGTTTTTT. This codes for CSAVRVSGEKLFF.

This clone has a single count. The V and J genes are TRBV29-1 and TRBJ2-7, with 9 positions matching TRBD2. CDR1 and CDR2 from the germline V gene are SQVTM and ANQGSEA. The junction had 13 bases not matched to a gene; V was cut back by 6 bases and J by 4 bases. This CDR3 comprises 15 residues. The DNA of the CDR3 is TGCAGCGTCGCGGGGGGGCAGGGGACTGGTTACGAGCAGTACTTC. This gives the protein CSVAGGQGTGYEQYF.

This clone was seen a handful of times. The rearrangement uses TRBV29-1 and TRBJ1-1; D uncertain. From germline, CDR1 is SQVTM and CDR2 ANQGSEA. V lost 4 bases and J 1 base, leaving 13 bases between the germline ends. CDR3 size: 14 residues. The CDR3 DNA is TGCAGCGTTGGACCCCCGAGGCCGAACACTGAAGCTTTCTTT. Its translation: CSVGPPRPNTEAFF.

Only a few counts were recorded for this clone. The rearrangement uses TRBV30 and TRBJ1-1; no firm D call. The germline gives CDR1 GTSNPN, CDR2 SVGIG (reference sequence). The CDR3 runs to 15 residues. V lost 0 bases to trimming and J lost 2 bases, with 13 bases between them. The CDR3 DNA reads TGTGCCTGGAGTGTACGAGACCTCAGAAACACTGAAGCTTTCTTT. Amino acid sequence: CAWSVRDLRNTEAFF.

V and J are TRBV14 and TRBJ2-7, with 9 positions matching TRBD1. V trimming: 4 bases; J trimming: 4 bases; junction bases outside the gene matches: 8. The germline gives CDR1 SGHDN, CDR2 FVKESK. The CDR3 runs 15 residues. The CDR3 DNA follows: TGTGCCAGCAGCCCTTCAACGGGACAGGGATACGAGCAGTACTTC. This gives the protein CASSPSTGQGYEQYF.